The 21 T cell receptor beta chains given below trace back to one sample, sequenced in a study of shared clonotypes between healthy human individuals. TCRdb's copy holds only in-frame clones and misses some; the assay was immunoSEQ multiplex PCR. The sample lists about 2.4 million clones; roughly nine tenths were seen once. Source material: naive CD4+ T cells sorted from blood. Subset noted: CD45RA+ positively selected. These TCRs come from a man between 18 and 29 years old in good health.

In nucleotides, the CDR3 is TGTGCCATCAGTACCCGGGGGAGCGGGAGTTTCTACGAGCAGTACTTC. It encodes CAISTRGSGSFYEQYF. J is TRBJ2-5 and V is TRBV10-3; 8 nucleotides match TRBD2. The J call could be wrong; TRBJ2-7 is a better fit for the DNA end. Germline loops: CDR1 ENHRY, CDR2 SYGVKD. The CDR3 extends over 16 amino acids.

The chain couples TRBV7-2 to TRBJ2-2; 12 nucleotides line up with TRBD2. This CDR3 is 16 amino acids long. The germline V gene encodes CDR1 SGHTA and CDR2 FQGNSA. Trimming took 5 bases from V and 6 from J; bases not matched to a gene: 7. In DNA form, the CDR3 reads TGTGCCAGCAGCCCCCGACTAGCGGGAGAATCCGGGGAGCTGTTTTTT. It translates to CASSPRLAGESGELFF. Full variable domain (missing parts from reference TRBV7-2 and TRBJ2-2): GAGVSQSPSNKVTEKGKDVELRCDPISGHTALYWYRQSLGQGLEFLIYFQGNSAPDKSGLPSDRFSAERTGGSVSTLTIQRTQQEDSAVYLCASSPRLAGESGELFFGEGSRLTVL.

There are a few counts of this clone. The genes are TRBV10-3 and TRBJ1-5; D remains ambiguous. V was shortened by 5 bases and J by 3 bases, with 8 bases between the two germline ends. The germline V gene encodes CDR1 ENHRY and CDR2 SYGVKD. The CDR3 has 13 amino acids. The CDR3 DNA reads as TGTGCCATCAGTCAAGGAAACAATCAGCCCCAGCATTTT. The encoded protein is CAISQGNNQPQHF.

The rearrangement links TRBV10-3 to TRBJ2-7; D not resolved. Between the trimmed V and J ends, which lost 9 bases and 0 bases, there was a span of 12 bases. The V gene's germline CDR1 is ENHRY and CDR2 SYGVKD. The CDR3 runs to 13 residues. CDR3 nucleotides: TGTGCCATGCGAGAGAGCAGCTCCTACGAGCAGTACTTC. This codes for CAMRESSSYEQYF.

The V gene is TRBV18, the J gene TRBJ2-1; 9 nucleotides agree with TRBD1. V was clipped by 6 bases and J by 4 bases; unmatched bases: 10. The CDR3 sequence is 16 residues long. Germline V gene lookup returns CDR1 KGHSH and CDR2 LQKENI. The CDR3 sequence is CASSNRAGQGYNEQFF. The CDR3 coding sequence is TGTGCCAGCTCTAACAGGGCAGGACAGGGGTACAATGAGCAGTTCTTC.

The chain has TRBV7-2 and TRBJ2-7, with D unresolved. V lost 5 bases, J lost 0 bases, and 8 bases lay in between. The CDR3 is made up of 13 amino acids. Germline V gene sequence: CDR1 SGHTA, CDR2 FQGNSA. The CDR3 coding sequence is TGTGCCAGCAGCCGACCGAGCTCCTACGAGCAGTACTTC. The encoded protein is CASSRPSSYEQYF.

This clone has a single count. The genes are TRBV5-1 and TRBJ1-4, with D possibly TRBD1 on 5 matching bases. This CDR3 comprises 17 residues. V lost 5 bases to trimming and J lost 0 bases, with 17 bases between them. The V gene's germline CDR1 is SGHRS and CDR2 YFSETQ. The CDR3 coding sequence is TGCGCCAGCAGTCGTTGGGGCGGGACTGCAACTAATGAAAAACTGTTTTTT. It codes for CASSRWGGTATNEKLFF.

The J gene is TRBJ2-1, the V gene TRBV7-2; D is unresolved. The CDR3 has 13 amino acids. Trimming left V 1 base short and J 5 bases short, with 6 bases between. CDR1 and CDR2 from the germline V gene are SGHTA and FQGNSA. CDR3 region: CASSLVRDNEQFF. DNA of the CDR3: TGTGCCAGCAGCTTAGTCCGGGACAATGAGCAGTTCTTC. Based on the CDR3 plus reference TRBV7-2 and TRBJ2-1, the full variable domain is GAGVSQSPSNKVTEKGKDVELRCDPISGHTALYWYRQSLGQGLEFLIYFQGNSAPDKSGLPSDRFSAERTGGSVSTLTIQRTQQEDSAVYLCASSLVRDNEQFFGPGTRLTVL.

The chain joins TRBV9 to TRBJ1-6; D perhaps matches TRBD1 (5 bases). The CDR3 is made up of 16 amino acids. Germline V gene lookup returns CDR1 SGDLS and CDR2 YYNGEE. V was trimmed by 0 bases and J by 10 bases, leaving 17 bases between them. CDR3 nucleotides: TGTGCCAGCAGCGTAGCTAATCCAGGGAAACTCTCACCCCTCCACTTT. Translation: CASSVANPGKLSPLHF.

The chain uses TRBV19 and TRBJ1-2; TRBD1 matches at 9 bases. Germline lookup yields CDR1 LNHDA and CDR2 SQIVND (reference sequence). J lost 4 bases, V lost 5 bases, and 5 bases had no gene match. This CDR3 region has 14 residues. For the CDR3, the DNA is TGTGCCAGTAGTCCCGGGACAGGGTTCTATGGCTACACCTTC. Protein: CASSPGTGFYGYTF.

The V and J genes are TRBV4-1 and TRBJ1-5; tentatively, D is TRBD1 (6 bases). Between the trimmed V and J ends, which lost 1 base and 5 bases, there was a span of 18 bases. The length of the CDR3 is 17 residues. The V gene's germline CDR1 is MGHRA and CDR2 YSYEKL. CDR3 region: CASSQALKGDRHQPQHF. DNA of the CDR3: TGCGCCAGCAGCCAAGCCTTGAAGGGAGACAGGCATCAGCCCCAGCATTTT.

The CDR3 spells CASSLAGLAGGQDTQYF. The CDR3 DNA follows: TGTGCCAGCAGCTTGGCCGGACTAGCGGGGGGTCAAGATACGCAGTATTTT. This sequence joins TRBV5-6 and TRBJ2-3, with 14 bases lining up with TRBD2. From germline, CDR1 is SGHDT and CDR2 YYEEEE. The J segment lost 5 bases and the V segment lost 0 bases, leaving 5 bases of the junction unmatched. The CDR3 loop spans 17 amino acids.

The chain carries TRBV18 and TRBJ2-7, with a weak D call TRBD2 (6 bases). The CDR3 is 15 residues long. Germline lookup yields CDR1 KGHSH and CDR2 LQKENI. V lost 2 bases to trimming and J lost 7 bases, with 18 bases between them. The CDR3 protein is CASSPYGDGAGEQYF. Here the CDR3 DNA reads TGTGCCAGCTCACCATATGGTGACGGCGCGGGAGAGCAGTACTTC.

This clone was detected only once. The identical CDR3 is also encoded by other nucleotide sequences in the sample. The chain links TRBV7-2 to TRBJ2-1; no reliable D call. The CDR3 contains 13 residues. Per germline, CDR1 SGHTA and CDR2 FQGNSA. Trimming shortened V by 1 base and J by 6 bases, and 7 bases separated the two germline ends. The DNA of the CDR3 is TGTGCCAGCAGCTTAGGGCTTAGCAATGAGCAGTTCTTC. Amino acids: CASSLGLSNEQFF.

The rearrangement joins TRBV14 to TRBJ1-1, with D perhaps matching TRBD1 (5 bases). From germline, CDR1 is SGHDN and CDR2 FVKESK. V was trimmed by 5 bases and J by 5 bases, leaving 15 bases between them. The CDR3 has 14 amino acids. Written as DNA, the CDR3 is TGTGCCAGCAGCTCACCTTCGGGGCGAACTGAAGCTTTCTTT. It specifies CASSSPSGRTEAFF.

This clone was counted a few times. This specimen includes other DNA sequences encoding the same CDR3. The CDR3, as DNA: TGTGCCAGTAGTATAGAAGGACAGCCCCAGCATTTT. Amino acids: CASSIEGQPQHF. The chain links TRBV19 to TRBJ1-5; no clear D gene. The V gene's germline CDR1 is LNHDA and CDR2 SQIVND (reference sequence). CDR3 length: 12 amino acids. V lost 0 bases and J 7 bases, leaving 4 bases between the germline ends.

Remarks on this clone: The sample holds other DNA sequences that translate to the same CDR3. The V gene is TRBV7-2, the J gene TRBJ1-1; tentative D call: TRBD1 (5 bases). The CDR3 consists of 14 residues. Trimming shortened V by 1 base and J by 1 base, and 7 bases separated the two germline ends. Germline V CDR1 and CDR2: SGHTA, FQGNSA. The CDR3 DNA is TGTGCCAGCAGCTTAGGACAGAAGAACACTGAAGCTTTCTTT. The encoded protein is CASSLGQKNTEAFF.

As concerns this clone: At the DNA level, this CDR3 is encoded by other sequences in the same sample as well. The rearrangement joins TRBV18 to TRBJ2-7, with D perhaps given as TRBD1 or TRBD2 (5 bases each). CDR1 is KGHSH and CDR2 is LQKENI in the germline V gene. The CDR3 has 13 amino acids. Deletions cut 3 bases from V and 3 bases from J, with 9 bases between. The DNA for the CDR3 is TGTGCCAGCTCACCCGGGACCCTCTACGAGCAGTACTTC. Residues: CASSPGTLYEQYF.

The chain is built from TRBV27 and TRBJ1-5; the D gene is possibly TRBD1 (6 bases). The germline V gene encodes CDR1 MNHEY and CDR2 SMNVEV (reference sequence). The length of the CDR3 is 15 residues. Trimming cost V 8 bases and J 6 bases, with 20 bases left between them. The CDR3 DNA is TGTGCCAGCCGCAGGGTGGGGGGCAACAGTCAGCCCCAGCATTTT. Translation: CASRRVGGNSQPQHF.

This chain links TRBV19 with TRBJ2-3, with 7 bases aligning to TRBD2. J lost 4 bases, V lost 4 bases, and 5 bases had no gene match. Germline CDR1 reads LNHDA; CDR2 reads SQIVND (reference sequence). This CDR3 spans 14 amino acids. The CDR3 protein is CASSSPGRADTQYF. CDR3 nucleotide sequence: TGTGCCAGTAGTAGCCCAGGGAGGGCAGATACGCAGTATTTT.

V is TRBV6-5 and J is TRBJ1-4, with TRBD1 matching over 8 bases. This CDR3 has 15 amino acids. The V segment lost 4 bases and the J segment 8 bases; nucleotides outside the gene matches: 9. Germline CDR1 reads MNHEY; CDR2 reads SVGAGI. The CDR3 region is CASSLGTGQREKLFF. CDR3 DNA sequence: TGTGCCAGCAGTTTGGGGACAGGACAAAGGGAAAAACTGTTTTTT.